The following is a T cell receptor beta chain sequence with its context. This sample was taken from a study of T cell changes during pregnancy in multiple sclerosis. The germline V gene encodes CDR1 SGHTA and CDR2 FQGNSA. CDR3 size: 16 residues. Germline trimming cut 4 bases from V and 4 bases from J; bases unmatched to any gene: 8. Repertoires were generated with immunoSEQ multiplex PCR, while TCRdb's copy carries only in-frame clones and drops some. This repertoire shows some 60,000 clones, about nine tenths found once; its top ten account for over 1.5%. This rearrangement joins TRBV7-2 to TRBJ2-1; 9 bases align to TRBD1. The source material was peripheral blood, sampled after pregnancy. The sequence derives from a female donor with multiple sclerosis, enrolled in a pregnancy study. As DNA, the CDR3 is TGTGCCAGCAGCTCCTACCGGGACAGGGATTACAATGAGCAGTTCTTC. Its protein is CASSSYRDRDYNEQFF.